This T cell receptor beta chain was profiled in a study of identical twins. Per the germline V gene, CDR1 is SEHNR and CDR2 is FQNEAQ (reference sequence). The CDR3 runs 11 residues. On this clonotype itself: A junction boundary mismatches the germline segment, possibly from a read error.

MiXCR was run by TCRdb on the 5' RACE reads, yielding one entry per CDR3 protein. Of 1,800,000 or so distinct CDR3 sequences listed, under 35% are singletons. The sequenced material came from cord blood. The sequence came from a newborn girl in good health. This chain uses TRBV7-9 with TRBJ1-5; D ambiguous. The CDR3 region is CSSGTDQPQHF. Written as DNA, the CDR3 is TGTTCCAGCGGAACCGATCAGCCCCAGCATTTT.